This T cell receptor beta chain stems from a study of T cell responses to AZD1222 COVID-19 vaccine. Whole-study findings and limits: Donors were largely white British and mainly female; clonal diversity was possibly underestimated. Repertoire collection took place solely once the T cell response had peaked.

This clone is a singleton in its sample. The antigen remains undetermined. V was clipped by 6 bases and J by 8 bases; unmatched bases: 13. The CDR3 has 16 amino acids. Germline V gives CDR1 SNHLY, CDR2 FYNNEI. Here immunoSEQ multiplex PCR was the method, and the copy in TCRdb shows in-frame clones only, minus some. The data show about 74,000 clones, just over 85% seen once. The TCR comes from an adult in good health. The chain uses TRBV2 and TRBJ2-1; 10 bases match TRBD2. The specimen comprised peripheral blood, sampled on day 0 of AZD1222 vaccination. This chain's CDR3 is CASRAVAGGPMDEQFF. In nucleotides, the CDR3 is TGTGCCAGCAGGGCTGTAGCGGGGGGCCCTATGGATGAGCAGTTCTTC.